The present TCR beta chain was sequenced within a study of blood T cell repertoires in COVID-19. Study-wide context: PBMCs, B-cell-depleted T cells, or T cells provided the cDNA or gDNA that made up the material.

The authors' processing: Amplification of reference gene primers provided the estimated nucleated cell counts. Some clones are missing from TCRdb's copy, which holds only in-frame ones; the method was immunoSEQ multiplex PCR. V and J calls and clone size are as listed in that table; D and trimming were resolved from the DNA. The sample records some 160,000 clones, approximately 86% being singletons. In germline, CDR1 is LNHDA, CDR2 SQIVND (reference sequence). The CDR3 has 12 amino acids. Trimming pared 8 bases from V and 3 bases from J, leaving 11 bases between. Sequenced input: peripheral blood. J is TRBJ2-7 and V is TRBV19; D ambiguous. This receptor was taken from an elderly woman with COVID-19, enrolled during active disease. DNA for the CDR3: TGTGCCAGTTCTCCCCCAGGCTACGAGCAGTACTTC. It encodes CASSPPGYEQYF.